Detailed here is one TCR beta chain. Antigen unknown. One entry per CDR3 protein, called by TCRdb with MiXCR from the 5' RACE reads. This table holds about 920,000 distinct CDR3 sequences, approximately 13% found once. This record comes from a study of identical twins. Broader study findings: Where beta out-of-frame sequences were concerned, excess twin sharing was weaker. Cord blood beta clonotypes present at high abundance carried fewer insertions; no such pattern appeared in memory repertoires. The study reached conclusions through statistical analysis that was cross-sectional, not following the same donors.

This sample also belongs to another study, concerning yellow fever vaccine responses in identical twins. Turning to that study: As reported, the vaccine T cell response of twins seemed partly convergent and partly personalized.

The receptor was isolated from a woman between 18 and 29 years old in good health. The material sequenced was PBMCs.

The CDR3 loop reads CSASRQGADNQPQHF. CDR3 nucleotide sequence: TGCAGTGCTAGTAGGCAAGGGGCCGATAATCAGCCCCAGCATTTT. The gene calls are TRBV20-1 and TRBJ1-5; TRBD1 might be the D (5 bases). Trimming left V 3 bases short and J 4 bases short, with 16 bases between. The V gene's germline CDR1 is DFQATT and CDR2 SNEGSKA (reference sequence). CDR3 size: 15 residues.